These T cell receptor beta chains were read from a single sample in a study of response to subunit inactivated influenza vaccine. TCRdb processed the RT-PCR reads anew with MiXCR; each CDR3 protein has one entry. The sample consists of 650,000 to 800,000 distinct CDR3 sequences, about 18% of them appearing once. Sequenced material: PBMCs from blood, taken 5 days after vaccination. The origin of the receptors is a middle-aged man who received an inactivated influenza vaccine. The CDR3 runs from the conserved cysteine through the conserved F or W. Fields, in order: CDR3 protein, CDR3 DNA, D gene, clone size, V gene, CDR3 length, J gene. D genes are given only for firm matches. Part of the rows lack a size; the others show once, few, many or a class for expanded clones.

CDR3: CAISGDRVGQPQHF; DNA: TGTGCCATCAGTGGGGACAGGGTCGGTCAGCCCCAGCATTTT; D: TRBD1; size: many; V: TRBV10-3; length: 14; J: TRBJ1-5
CDR3: CASSLDRVQEKLFF; DNA: TGTGCCAGCAGCCTAGACAGGGTACAGGAAAAACTGTTTTTT; D: TRBD1; size: few; V: TRBV7-9; length: 14; J: TRBJ1-4
CDR3: CSAPVRVAAFF; DNA: TGCAGTGCTCCTGTTAGGGTTGCAGCTTTCTTT; D: .; size: few; V: TRBV20-1; length: 11; J: TRBJ1-1
CDR3: CASSLRTGWDGKNIQYF; DNA: TGTGCCAGCAGTCTCCGGACAGGTTGGGATGGGAAGAACATTCAGTACTTC; D: TRBD1; size: few; V: TRBV12-3/TRBV12-4; length: 17; J: TRBJ2-4
CDR3: CSAEQGYGYTF; DNA: TGCAGTGCGGAACAGGGCTATGGCTACACCTTC; D: .; size: few; V: TRBV20-1; length: 11; J: TRBJ1-2
CDR3: CSAGGFGSSGETQYF; DNA: TGCAGTGCCGGGGGTTTCGGATCGTCGGGGGAGACCCAGTACTTC; D: .; size: many; V: TRBV20-1; length: 15; J: TRBJ2-5
CDR3: CASSAPGGETQYF; DNA: TGTGCCAGCAGCGCCCCAGGGGGGGAGACCCAGTACTTC; D: .; size: .; V: TRBV9; length: 13; J: TRBJ2-5
CDR3: CASSPSGTGGYGYTF; DNA: TGTGCCAGCTCACCTTCCGGGACCGGGGGCTATGGCTACACCTTC; D: .; size: few; V: TRBV18; length: 15; J: TRBJ1-2
CDR3: CASSLGQGAFDEQFF; DNA: TGTGCCAGCAGCTTGGGACAGGGGGCGTTTGATGAGCAGTTCTTC; D: TRBD1; size: .; V: TRBV5-4; length: 15; J: TRBJ2-1
CDR3: CASSFSPGLAGERYNEQFF; DNA: TGTGCCAGCAGTTTCTCCCCTGGGCTAGCGGGCGAGCGGTACAATGAGCAGTTCTTC; D: TRBD2; size: .; V: TRBV27; length: 19; J: TRBJ2-1
CDR3: CSASLRTTYEQYF; DNA: TGCAGTGCTAGCCTCAGGACCACCTACGAGCAGTACTTC; D: .; size: .; V: TRBV20-1; length: 13; J: TRBJ2-7